This T cell receptor (beta chain) was recorded in a study of blood T cell repertoires in COVID-19. Looking at the study overall: Collection of acute and convalescent COVID-19 samples took place in the United States, Italy and Spain. PBMCs, B-cell-depleted T cells, or T cells provided the cDNA or gDNA that made up the material.

Source study methods: Amplified reference gene primers provided the basis for estimating nucleated cell counts. Only in-frame clones appear in the TCRdb table, and some are missing; sequencing was by immunoSEQ multiplex PCR. The V and J calls and clone size were taken over from that table, and D and trimming were inferred from the DNA. The table lists tens of thousands of clones, roughly 84% of them singletons. Trimming left V 3 bases short and J 0 bases short, with 7 bases between. The CDR3 extends over 14 amino acids. Germline CDR1 and CDR2: SGHAT and FQDESV (reference sequence). This TCR was recovered from a woman of 80 years or more with acute or convalescent COVID-19. V usage is TRBV11-1 and J usage is TRBJ2-3; D perhaps matches TRBD2 (6 bases). Sequenced sample: peripheral blood. The CDR3 reads CASSFGTSTDTQYF. The CDR3 DNA reads as TGTGCCAGCAGCTTCGGGACTAGCACAGATACGCAGTATTTT.